These 32 T cell receptor beta chains originate from one sample sequenced in a study of vaccination effects on CD4 cells after COVID-19. Antigen-specific CD4+ T cells were expanded with viral peptide pools in the ViraFEST assay before sequencing. CD4+ T cells were isolated after about nine days of culture. The vaccine recipients had no prior SARS-CoV-2 infection, with negative nucleocapsid antibodies. Method: immunoSEQ multiplex PCR; TCRdb's copy keeps in-frame clones and lacks some. The profile shows about 73,000 clones, about four fifths of them singletons. Their specific antigens are unknown. The specimen was CD4+ T cells from PBMCs cultured with SARS-CoV-2 spike peptides, collected before COVID-19 vaccination. These receptors all come from a human donor who received a COVID-19 vaccine.

The chain combines TRBV4-2 with TRBJ1-4; possible D gene TRBD1, 5 bases. Trimming stripped 2 bases from V and 3 bases from J, with 16 bases between. Germline V gives CDR1 LGHNA, CDR2 YNFKEQ. This CDR3 has 17 residues. CDR3 sequence: CASSQHLGGGANEKLFF. The CDR3 DNA reads as TGTGCCAGCAGCCAACACCTGGGGGGAGGGGCTAATGAAAAACTGTTTTTT.

The rearrangement joins TRBV18 to TRBJ1-1; D might be TRBD1 (5 bases). CDR3 length equals 15 residues. The germline V and J ends were trimmed by 0 bases and 3 bases, with 11 bases remaining between them. Germline CDR1 is KGHSH and CDR2 is LQKENI. The CDR3 loop reads CASSPPGGVYTEAFF. The CDR3 DNA follows: TGTGCCAGCTCACCACCGGGGGGGGTGTACACTGAAGCTTTCTTT.

V is TRBV7-8 and J is TRBJ1-4; D uncertain. V shed 7 bases and J shed 8 bases, with 23 bases lying between them. Germline loops: CDR1 SGHVS, CDR2 FQNEAQ. This CDR3 has 16 amino acids. The CDR3 sequence: CASTPSPIGPGEKLFF. In DNA, the CDR3 is TGTGCCAGCACCCCATCACCCATCGGGCCTGGGGAAAAACTGTTTTTT.

The chain joins TRBV7-2 to TRBJ2-1; 10 bases match TRBD1. V gave up 5 bases and J gave up 5 bases; unmatched junction bases: 3. The germline V gene encodes CDR1 SGHTA and CDR2 FQGNSA. This CDR3 comprises 14 residues. The CDR3 DNA reads TGTGCCAGCAGCCCGGGGACAGGGGACAATGAGCAGTTCTTC. This sequence encodes CASSPGTGDNEQFF.

The chain has TRBV4-1 and TRBJ2-3; 10 positions agree with TRBD1. Per the germline V gene, CDR1 is MGHRA and CDR2 is YSYEKL. The V and J ends lost 0 bases and 2 bases, in that order; junction bases with no gene match: 11. The CDR3 runs 19 residues. CDR3 DNA sequence: TGCGCCAGCAGCCAAGATTTGGAGAGGACAGGGGGGGTCACAGATACGCAGTATTTT. It codes for CASSQDLERTGGVTDTQYF.

The chain carries TRBV11-3 and TRBJ2-3, with D unresolved. Looked up from germline, CDR1 is SGHNT and CDR2 is YENEEA. The ends were cut back, 4 bases at V and 5 bases at J, with 10 bases in the middle. This CDR3 is built from 13 residues. CDR3 protein: CASSSMKRDTQYF. Written as DNA, the CDR3 is TGTGCCAGCAGCTCAATGAAGAGAGATACGCAGTATTTT.

The V gene is TRBV18, the J gene TRBJ2-3; TRBD2 aligns across 9 bases. The germline gives CDR1 KGHSH, CDR2 LQKENI. The CDR3 contains 16 residues. Trimming took 2 bases from V and 3 from J; bases not matched to a gene: 6. The CDR3 sequence: CASSPSASGDTDTQYF. Here the CDR3 DNA reads TGTGCCAGCTCACCATCGGCTAGCGGGGATACAGATACGCAGTATTTT.

This clone was detected only a few times. V is TRBV24-1 and J is TRBJ1-1, with a possible D match to TRBD1 (6 bases). The V and J ends lost 4 bases and 8 bases respectively, with 10 bases between them. The germline CDR1 and CDR2 sequences are KGHDR and SFDVKD. This CDR3 spans 12 amino acids. Here the CDR3 reads CATSDLQGEAFF. In DNA, the CDR3 is TGTGCCACCAGTGACCTACAGGGAGAAGCTTTCTTT.

This chain connects TRBV28 to TRBJ1-3, with D possibly TRBD1 on 5 matching bases. This CDR3 is 12 amino acids long. V lost 6 bases and J lost 9, with 12 bases in between. Germline V gene lookup returns CDR1 MDHEN and CDR2 SYDVKM. The CDR3 region has the DNA TGTGCCAGCAGAACGACAGCGGGCACCATATATTTT. It translates to CASRTTAGTIYF.

The J gene is TRBJ1-6, the V gene TRBV3-1 (or the pseudogene TRBV3-2), with D unresolved. Germline CDR1 LGHDT, CDR2 YNNKEL (reference sequence). This CDR3 region has 12 residues. Trimming took off 5 bases at V and 9 bases at J, with 8 bases between the two ends. CDR3 sequence (DNA): TGTGCCAGCAGCGGCCCGGGTTCACCCCTCCACTTT. This codes for CASSGPGSPLHF.

V gene TRBV6-2 or TRBV6-3 combines with J gene TRBJ2-5; possible D gene TRBD2, 7 bases. Germline loops: CDR1 MNHEY, CDR2 SVGEGT. With 2 bases removed from V and 5 bases from J, the gap between germline ends came to 15 bases. The CDR3 spans 15 residues. This CDR3 reads CASSYVGGPGETQYF. CDR3 bases: TGTGCCAGCAGTTACGTCGGGGGGCCGGGGGAGACCCAGTACTTC.

This clone has a single count. V gene TRBV6-4 combines with J gene TRBJ2-3; no reliable D call. Germline V lookup: CDR1 MRHNA, CDR2 SNTAGT. The CDR3 spans 14 residues. Trimming pared 4 bases from V and 3 bases from J, leaving 11 bases between. CDR3: CASSVSIGTDTQYF. The DNA of the CDR3 is TGTGCCAGCAGTGTCTCGATAGGTACAGATACGCAGTATTTT.

The CDR3 region has the DNA TGTGCCAGCAGTTACTCGCCCTCGGGGTTAGGGCAGCCCCAGCATTTT. Protein sequence: CASSYSPSGLGQPQHF. V is TRBV6-5 and J is TRBJ1-5, with unresolved D. This CDR3 contains 16 residues. The germline V and J ends were trimmed by 0 bases and 7 bases, with 16 bases remaining between them. From germline, CDR1 is MNHEY and CDR2 SVGAGI.

This clone was counted between two and nine times. The chain uses TRBV18 and TRBJ2-1; D not resolved. This CDR3 has 17 amino acids. The germline V gene encodes CDR1 KGHSH and CDR2 LQKENI. Between the trimmed V and J ends, which lost 0 bases and 5 bases, there was a span of 17 bases. This CDR3 reads CASSPPLIDSGHNEQFF. The CDR3 region has the DNA TGTGCCAGCTCACCACCGCTTATTGACTCGGGCCACAATGAGCAGTTCTTC.

The rearrangement joins TRBV10-2 to TRBJ1-1, with TRBD1 as a possible D gene (6 bases). This CDR3 contains 15 residues. Germline CDR1 and CDR2: WSHSY and SAAADI. Between the trimmed V and J ends, which lost 1 base and 4 bases, there was a span of 13 bases. The CDR3 here is CASSEYQGRVTEAFF. CDR3 in DNA: TGCGCCAGCAGTGAGTATCAGGGGCGGGTCACTGAAGCTTTCTTT.

The V gene is TRBV7-2, the J gene TRBJ1-1; no reliable D call. The CDR3 length is 14 residues. V was trimmed by 2 bases and J by 1 base, leaving 8 bases between them. From germline, CDR1 is SGHTA and CDR2 FQGNSA. This chain's CDR3 is CASSLLGGNTEAFF. The CDR3 DNA reads as TGTGCCAGCAGCTTATTGGGCGGGAACACTGAAGCTTTCTTT.

V and J are TRBV7-2 and TRBJ1-1; 8 bases match TRBD1. Per germline, CDR1 SGHTA and CDR2 FQGNSA. V gave up 0 bases and J gave up 3 bases; unmatched junction bases: 3. The CDR3 runs 15 residues. The CDR3 loop reads CASSLAYRGDTEAFF. The CDR3 bases are TGTGCCAGCAGCTTAGCGTACAGGGGGGACACTGAAGCTTTCTTT.

The chain combines TRBV10-1 with TRBJ1-1, with 8 bases matching TRBD1. Germline assignment: CDR1 WNHNN and CDR2 SYGVQD (reference sequence). With V trimmed by 6 bases and J by 4 bases, 4 bases remained unmatched. The CDR3 length is 13 residues. The CDR3 coding sequence is TGCGCCAGCAGCCTGGACAGGGTCACTGAAGCTTTCTTT. Translated, it gives CASSLDRVTEAFF.

V and J are TRBV5-6 and TRBJ1-4; no clear D. Germline CDR1 is SGHDT and CDR2 is YYEEEE. The CDR3 totals 17 residues. The V gene lost 4 bases and the J gene lost 8 bases, with 24 bases spanning the gap. The CDR3 DNA reads as TGTGCCAGCAGCATTCACCCCAGCGGGAAGCTAGGGGAAAAACTGTTTTTT. Protein sequence: CASSIHPSGKLGEKLFF.

The gene calls are TRBV18 and TRBJ1-5; D gene unclear. The CDR3 has 14 residues. In germline, CDR1 is KGHSH, CDR2 LQKENI. V was cut by 3 bases and J by 0 bases, with 6 bases left in between. The CDR3 DNA sequence: TGTGCCAGCTCACCCGAACTTAGCAATCAGCCCCAGCATTTT. Its protein is CASSPELSNQPQHF.

The V call is TRBV3-1 (or the pseudogene TRBV3-2), the J call TRBJ2-3; TRBD2 matches 14 bases. The CDR3 covers 17 residues. CDR1 LGHDT and CDR2 YNNKEL come from the germline V gene (reference sequence). The V segment lost 4 bases and the J segment 5 bases; nucleotides outside the gene matches: 8. The CDR3, as DNA: TGTGCCAGCAGCCCCTCGACTAGCGGGGGGGCCCAAGATACGCAGTATTTT. Translated: CASSPSTSGGAQDTQYF.

This chain connects TRBV18 to TRBJ1-1; D is ambiguous. Germline V gene data show CDR1 as KGHSH and CDR2 as LQKENI. The CDR3 loop spans 15 amino acids. V was cut by 4 bases and J by 6 bases, with 18 bases left in between. The chain's CDR3 is CASSLNIPGVAEAFF. CDR3 bases: TGTGCCAGCTCACTAAACATCCCGGGAGTTGCTGAAGCTTTCTTT. The entire variable domain, with the rest obtained from reference TRBV18 and TRBJ1-1, is as follows: NAGVMQNPRHLVRRRGQEARLRCSPMKGHSHVYWYRQLPEEGLKFMVYLQKENIIDESGMPKERFSAEFPKEGPSILRIQQVVRGDSAAYFCASSLNIPGVAEAFFGQGTRLTVV.

The chain has TRBV3-1 (or the pseudogene TRBV3-2) and TRBJ2-2; D perhaps matches TRBD1 (6 bases). The CDR3 loop spans 17 amino acids. The V end lost 5 bases, the J end lost 1 base, and 17 bases lay between the germline ends. Germline V CDR1 and CDR2: LGHDT, YNNKEL (reference sequence). This chain's CDR3 is CASSFRLPGQNTGELFF. In DNA form, the CDR3 reads TGTGCCAGCAGCTTCAGGCTGCCGGGACAGAACACCGGGGAGCTGTTTTTT.

The sample holds one count of this clone. The CDR3 here is CASSQDVVQGGYNSPLHF. The CDR3 nucleotides read TGCGCCAGCAGCCAAGATGTGGTACAAGGAGGGTATAATTCACCCCTCCACTTT. The V gene is TRBV4-1, the J gene TRBJ1-6, with no clear D. The CDR3 spans 18 residues. Germline values: CDR1 MGHRA, CDR2 YSYEKL. V lost 0 bases and J lost 4, with 16 bases in between.

A single count supports this clone. This chain joins TRBV9 and TRBJ1-1; 7 positions match TRBD1. This CDR3 is 15 amino acids long. Germline trimming cut 3 bases from V and 0 bases from J; bases unmatched to any gene: 5. CDR1 and CDR2 from the germline V gene are SGDLS and YYNGEE. The CDR3 is CASSAAGQMNTEAFF. The CDR3 DNA reads TGTGCCAGCAGCGCCGCGGGACAGATGAACACTGAAGCTTTCTTT.

The genes are TRBV28 and TRBJ2-1; TRBD2 matches at 14 bases. Germline trimming cut 8 bases from V and 8 bases from J; bases unmatched to any gene: 11. Germline V gene data show CDR1 as MDHEN and CDR2 as SYDVKM. CDR3 size: 16 residues. The CDR3 sequence: CASAEGLAGAGYEQFF. The CDR3 DNA follows: TGTGCCAGCGCCGAGGGACTAGCGGGGGCGGGTTATGAGCAGTTCTTC.

The chain joins TRBV5-6 to TRBJ2-5, with 8 nucleotides matching TRBD2. Per germline, CDR1 SGHDT and CDR2 YYEEEE. CDR3 length equals 15 residues. Trimming took 1 base from V and 1 from J; bases not matched to a gene: 3. CDR3 sequence reads: CASSLMAGGQETQYF. The DNA of the CDR3 is TGTGCCAGCAGCTTGATGGCGGGGGGCCAAGAGACCCAGTACTTC.

CDR3 sequence (DNA): TGTGCCAGTAGTATAGGGGACAGGGTCACTGAAGCTTTCTTT. It translates to CASSIGDRVTEAFF. V gene TRBV19 combines with J gene TRBJ1-1, with TRBD1 identical over 9 bases. Germline V lookup: CDR1 LNHDA, CDR2 SQIVND (reference sequence). The V segment lost 1 base and the J segment 4 bases; nucleotides outside the gene matches: 1. This CDR3 has 14 residues.

This rearrangement joins TRBV5-1 to TRBJ2-7; no reliable D call. This CDR3 spans 15 amino acids. Trimming shortened V by 1 base and J by 9 bases, and 20 bases separated the two germline ends. Germline V lookup: CDR1 SGHRS, CDR2 YFSETQ. The CDR3 loop is CASSLSPLGLIGQYV. In DNA, the CDR3 is TGCGCCAGCAGCTTGTCTCCGTTGGGCTTGATCGGGCAGTACGTC.

The CDR3 is CASSPPGTGTYEQYV. CDR3 coding DNA: TGTGCCAGCAGCCCACCCGGGACAGGGACCTACGAGCAGTACGTC. The V and J genes are TRBV28 and TRBJ2-7; 9 bases are shared with TRBD1. V lost 6 bases, J lost 2 bases, and 8 bases stayed unmatched. CDR1 MDHEN and CDR2 SYDVKM come from the germline V gene. The CDR3 spans 15 residues.

The V gene is TRBV5-1, the J gene TRBJ1-5, with D maybe TRBD1 (5 bases). V shed 3 bases and J shed 2 bases, with 12 bases lying between them. This CDR3 is built from 15 residues. The V gene's germline CDR1 is SGHRS and CDR2 YFSETQ. CDR3 sequence reads: CASSYASGGNQPQHF. The DNA of the CDR3 is TGCGCCAGCAGCTATGCTTCGGGGGGCAATCAGCCCCAGCATTTT.

The chain is built from TRBV18 and TRBJ2-1, with 15 bases matching TRBD2. The CDR3 is 17 residues long. V shed 3 bases, J shed 6 bases, and the junction held 6 bases outside the gene matches. CDR1 and CDR2 (germline): KGHSH, LQKENI. The CDR3 DNA reads TGTGCCAGCTCACCTCGGACTAGCGGGGGGGCCTTCAATGAGCAGTTCTTC. The encoded protein is CASSPRTSGGAFNEQFF.